The 7 T cell receptor beta chains below all came from one sample that was sequenced in a study of Ad26.COV2.S vaccination and SARS-CoV-2 variants. The treatment here: about 20 received Ad26.COV2.S at low or high dose, single or two shots; several received placebo; per-sample allocation not given. The study sampled participants on day 63 after the first vaccine or placebo injection. Method: immunoSEQ multiplex PCR; TCRdb's copy keeps in-frame clones and lacks some. The sample shows more than 300,000 clones, around 89% of them seen only once. The specimen comprised peripheral blood, sampled in a trial of Ad26.COV2.S vaccine versus placebo. These TCRs come from a person between 18 and 65 years old who received the Ad26.COV2.S COVID-19 vaccine or a placebo.

The chain recombines TRBV29-1 with TRBJ2-3, with no clear D. V was trimmed by 2 bases and J by 2 bases, leaving 8 bases between them. The germline CDR1 and CDR2 sequences are SQVTM and ANQGSEA. The CDR3 is 13 amino acids. CDR3 in DNA: TGCAGCGTTGAACAGCAAAACACAGATACGCAGTATTTT. It codes for CSVEQQNTDTQYF.

Here the CDR3 reads CASRTDINYGYTF. DNA for the CDR3: TGTGCCAGCAGAACGGACATCAACTATGGCTACACCTTC. The V gene is TRBV6-5, the J gene TRBJ1-2; perhaps TRBD1 as D (5 bases). V lost 6 bases and J lost 2, with 10 bases in between. Germline values: CDR1 MNHEY, CDR2 SVGAGI. CDR3 length: 13 amino acids.

The rearrangement links TRBV7-6 to TRBJ2-7, with D perhaps TRBD1 or TRBD2 (5 bases each). V was cut by 1 base and J by 4 bases, with 23 bases left in between. Germline CDR1 reads SGHVS; CDR2 reads FNYEAQ. The CDR3 is 18 residues long. The CDR3 here is CASSLGISGTDPGYEQYF. CDR3 DNA: TGTGCCAGCAGCTTAGGAATATCAGGGACCGACCCTGGTTACGAGCAGTACTTC.

The count of this clone is one. This chain joins TRBV5-5 and TRBJ2-2, with unresolved D. Germline CDR1 is SGHKS and CDR2 is YYEKEE (reference sequence). The germline V and J ends were trimmed by 2 bases and 1 base, with 6 bases remaining between them. This CDR3 is built from 14 residues. The CDR3, as DNA: TGTGCCAGCAGCTTCGGACGGAACACCGGGGAGCTGTTTTTT. It codes for CASSFGRNTGELFF.

V and J are TRBV6-5 and TRBJ1-1, with D tentatively TRBD1 (5 bases). Between the trimmed V and J ends, which lost 6 bases and 7 bases, there was a span of 21 bases. The germline V gene encodes CDR1 MNHEY and CDR2 SVGAGI. This CDR3 contains 15 residues. CDR3 sequence (DNA): TGTGCCAGCAGCCCCCGGGGCAGGAGGAAGGGTGAAGCTTTCTTT. Protein sequence: CASSPRGRRKGEAFF.

The chain joins TRBV7-2 to TRBJ2-5, with unresolved D. V was shortened by 1 base and J by 3 bases, with 6 bases between the two germline ends. The CDR3 is 13 residues long. Germline V CDR1 and CDR2: SGHTA, FQGNSA. CDR3 DNA sequence: TGTGCCAGCAGCTTAGAGCCCGAAGAGACCCAGTACTTC. It codes for CASSLEPEETQYF.

This clone was detected a few times. The rearrangement joins TRBV11-2 to TRBJ2-7; 8 nucleotides line up with TRBD1. CDR3 length: 15 amino acids. The germline V gene encodes CDR1 SGHAT and CDR2 FQNNGV. Unmatched junction bases numbered 9, after V lost 1 base and J lost 7 bases. The CDR3 is CASSLGQGRPAEQYF. CDR3 bases: TGTGCCAGCAGCTTAGGACAGGGGCGGCCGGCGGAGCAGTACTTC.